A selection of T cell receptor beta chains follows, all from one sample in a study of breast tumors, draining lymph nodes, adjacent tissues. TCRdb used MiXCR to reprocess the multiplex PCR reads, holding one entry per CDR3 protein. The data hold about 230,000 distinct CDR3 sequences, with about a third observed a single time. The material sequenced was axillary lymph node tissue. The receptor source for this set is a female donor with breast cancer. Some clones in this sample may be carry-over from other donors' samples. The conserved cysteine and the conserved F or W are not part of the CDR3 here.

v_call	cdr3_length	j_call	cdr3_aa
TRBV5-4	13	TRBJ2-7	ASSGDGPRGGEQY
TRBV20-1	11	TRBJ1-6	SATPQGVTPLH
TRBV9	12	TRBJ2-7	ASSVGDLPYEQY
TRBV19	11	TRBJ1-6	ASWDRNNSPLH
TRBV19	13	TRBJ2-1	ASSIWGAGPDTQF
TRBV30	14	TRBJ2-3	AWSVNRAPRTDTQY
TRBV11-3	19	TRBJ1-5	ASSFRRGPYEQYFFCQPQH
TRBV11-3	13	TRBJ2-5	ASSPPGAGVETQY
TRBV20-1	10	TRBJ2-7	SARPASHEQY
TRBV6-5	13	TRBJ1-1	ASSRQPHMNTEAF
TRBV6-1	12	TRBJ2-7	ASSEGQVTYEQY
TRBV18	11	TRBJ2-7	ASSRDRGLEQY
TRBV6-6	10	TRBJ1-1	ASRDQNTEAF
TRBV10-3	13	TRBJ2-7	AISESTDPAYEQY
TRBV29-1	8	TRBJ2-7	SVRDYEQY
TRBV5-1	13	TRBJ1-1	ASSPRGGMNTEAF
TRBV7-8	11	TRBJ2-3	ASSLVGSDTQY
TRBV6-2/TRBV6-3	11	TRBJ1-2	ASSYGVNYGYT
TRBV14	9	TRBJ1-1	AFTLGERAF
TRBV4-3	11	TRBJ2-1	ASSSRRDGEQF
TRBV6-1	11	TRBJ2-3	ASSRETADTQY
TRBV4-1	17	TRBJ2-6	ASSQDMAELFSGANVLT
TRBV18	12	TRBJ2-7	ASSPPGQRYEQY
TRBV12-3/TRBV12-4	16	TRBJ2-3	ASSLVGAGGIGADTQY
TRBV5-1	12	TRBJ2-1	ASSLMYSVNEQF
TRBV5-1	15	TRBJ1-3	ASSLVSGTSSGNTIY
TRBV6-5	12	TRBJ2-5	ASSRGPKQETQY
TRBV27	14	TRBJ2-3	ASSSVGGLGTDTQY
TRBV7-9	13	TRBJ2-3	ASSLTSGATDTQY
TRBV19	16	TRBJ2-7	ASSITWVGTGNSYEQY
TRBV20-1	9	TRBJ1-1	SASHDTEAF
TRBV15	13	TRBJ1-2	ATSRSSTGNYGYT
TRBV27	12	TRBJ2-1	ASGGDQGGNEQF
TRBV7-9	12	TRBJ1-3	ASSLARGENTIY
TRBV5-1	13	TRBJ2-3	ASSGAGGPVNEQY
TRBV9	17	TRBJ1-2	ASRALPGEHSRTLGGYT
TRBV29-1	11	TRBJ2-2	SVVSDNTGELF
TRBV11-2	14	TRBJ2-1	ASSLAGGNPYNEQF
TRBV7-6	13	TRBJ2-7	ASSLPGDRGYEQY
TRBV6-1	12	TRBJ1-5	ASSHTGGVQPQH
TRBV12-3/TRBV12-4	10	TRBJ1-1	ASSTRGSEAF
TRBV7-6	13	TRBJ2-5	ASSFGGTTPETQY
TRBV18	14	TRBJ1-4	ASSPGIQGADEKLF
TRBV30	11	TRBJ1-6	AWETGNNSPLH
TRBV20-1	13	TRBJ2-7	SARPPGGSGGEQY
TRBV19	11	TRBJ2-4	ASSTTGRNIQY
TRBV20-1	14	TRBJ2-1	SARDHGRGVNNEQF
TRBV7-6	15	TRBJ2-1	ASSLGVRTSSYNEQF
TRBV28	10	TRBJ1-1	ATVPRGTEAF